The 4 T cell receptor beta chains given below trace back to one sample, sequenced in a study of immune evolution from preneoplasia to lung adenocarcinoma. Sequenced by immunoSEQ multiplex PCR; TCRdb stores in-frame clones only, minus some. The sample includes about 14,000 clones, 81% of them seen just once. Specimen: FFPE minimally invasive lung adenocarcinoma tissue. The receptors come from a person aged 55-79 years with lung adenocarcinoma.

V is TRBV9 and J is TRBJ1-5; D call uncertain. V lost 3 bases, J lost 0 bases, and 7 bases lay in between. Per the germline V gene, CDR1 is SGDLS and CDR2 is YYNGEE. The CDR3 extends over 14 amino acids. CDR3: CASSEGLSNQPQHF. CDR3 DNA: TGTGCCAGCAGCGAGGGTCTTAGCAATCAGCCCCAGCATTTT.

The CDR3 nucleotides are TGTGCCAGCAGCTTAGGACAGGGAGGGTTCGGCAATGAGCAGTTCTTC. This translates into CASSLGQGGFGNEQFF. V and J are TRBV7-2 and TRBJ2-1; tentatively, D is TRBD1 or TRBD2 (7 bases each). Germline V gene sequence: CDR1 SGHTA, CDR2 FQGNSA. The V end was cut by 1 base, the J end by 6 bases, with 16 bases between. The CDR3 runs 16 residues.

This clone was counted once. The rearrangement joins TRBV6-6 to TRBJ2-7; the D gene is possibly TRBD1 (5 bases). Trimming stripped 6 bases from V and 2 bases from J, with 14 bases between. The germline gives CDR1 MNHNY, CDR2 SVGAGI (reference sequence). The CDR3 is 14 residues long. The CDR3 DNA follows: TGTGCCAGCAGCCCCCGACAGCCCCCCTACGAGCAGTACTTC. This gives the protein CASSPRQPPYEQYF.

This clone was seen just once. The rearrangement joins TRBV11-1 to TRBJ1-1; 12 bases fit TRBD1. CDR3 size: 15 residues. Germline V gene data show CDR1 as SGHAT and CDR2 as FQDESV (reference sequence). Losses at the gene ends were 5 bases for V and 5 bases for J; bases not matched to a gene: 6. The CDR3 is CASSPGQGARTEAFF. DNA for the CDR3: TGTGCCAGCAGCCCGGGACAGGGGGCTAGAACTGAAGCTTTCTTT.